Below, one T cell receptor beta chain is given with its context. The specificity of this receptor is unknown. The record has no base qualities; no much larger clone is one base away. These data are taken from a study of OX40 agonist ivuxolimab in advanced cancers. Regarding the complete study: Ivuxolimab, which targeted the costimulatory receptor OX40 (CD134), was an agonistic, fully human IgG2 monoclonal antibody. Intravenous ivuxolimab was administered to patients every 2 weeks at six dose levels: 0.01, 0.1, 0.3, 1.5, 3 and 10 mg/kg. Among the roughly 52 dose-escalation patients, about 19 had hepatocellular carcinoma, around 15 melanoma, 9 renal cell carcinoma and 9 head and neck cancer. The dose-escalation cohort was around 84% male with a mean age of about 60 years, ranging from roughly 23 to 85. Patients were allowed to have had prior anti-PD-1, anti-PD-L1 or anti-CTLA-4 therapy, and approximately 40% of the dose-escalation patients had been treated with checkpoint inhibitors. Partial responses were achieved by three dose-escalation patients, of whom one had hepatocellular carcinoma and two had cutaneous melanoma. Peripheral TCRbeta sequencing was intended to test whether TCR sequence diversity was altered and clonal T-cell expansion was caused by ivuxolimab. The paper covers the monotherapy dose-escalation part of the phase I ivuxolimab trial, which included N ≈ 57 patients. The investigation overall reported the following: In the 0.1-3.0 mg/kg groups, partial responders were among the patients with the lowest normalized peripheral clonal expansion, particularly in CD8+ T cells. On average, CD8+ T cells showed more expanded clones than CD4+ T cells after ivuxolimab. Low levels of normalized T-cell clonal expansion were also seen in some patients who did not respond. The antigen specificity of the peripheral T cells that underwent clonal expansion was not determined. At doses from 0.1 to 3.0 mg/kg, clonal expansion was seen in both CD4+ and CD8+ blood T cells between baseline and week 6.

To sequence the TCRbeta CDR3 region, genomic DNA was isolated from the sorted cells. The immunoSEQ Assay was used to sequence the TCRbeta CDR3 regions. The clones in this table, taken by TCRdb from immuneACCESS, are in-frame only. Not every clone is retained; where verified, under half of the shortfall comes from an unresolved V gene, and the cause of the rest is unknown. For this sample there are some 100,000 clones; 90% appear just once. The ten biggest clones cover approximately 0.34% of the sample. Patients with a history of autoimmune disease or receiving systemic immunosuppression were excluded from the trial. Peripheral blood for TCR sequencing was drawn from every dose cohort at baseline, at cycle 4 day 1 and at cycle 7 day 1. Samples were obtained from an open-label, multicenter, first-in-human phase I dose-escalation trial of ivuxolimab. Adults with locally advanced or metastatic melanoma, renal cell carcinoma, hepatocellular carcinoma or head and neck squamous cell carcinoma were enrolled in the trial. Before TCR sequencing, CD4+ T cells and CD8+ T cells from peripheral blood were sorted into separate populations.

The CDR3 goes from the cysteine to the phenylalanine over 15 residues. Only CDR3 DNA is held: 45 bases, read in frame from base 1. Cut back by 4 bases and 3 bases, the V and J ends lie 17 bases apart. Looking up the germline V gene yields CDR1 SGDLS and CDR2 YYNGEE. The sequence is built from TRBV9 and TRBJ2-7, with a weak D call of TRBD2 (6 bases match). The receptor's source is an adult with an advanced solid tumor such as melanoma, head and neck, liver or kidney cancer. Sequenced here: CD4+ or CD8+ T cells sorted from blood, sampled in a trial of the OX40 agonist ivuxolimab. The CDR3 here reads CASSPTGTGRYEQYF. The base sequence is TGTGCCAGCAGCCCGACCGGGACTGGCCGCTACGAGCAGTACTTC.